The sequence of this T cell receptor beta chain was determined in a study of cytotoxic CD8 clonotypes in ibrutinib-treated CLL. Cryopreserved PBMCs supplied roughly 2 micrograms of genomic DNA for TCR beta libraries. Data came from immunoSEQ multiplex PCR; TCRdb stores just in-frame clones and leaves some out. The sample contains roughly 97,000 clones, around 73% of which appear only once. This clonotype originated in a human donor with chronic lymphocytic leukemia. Sequences were derived from PBMCs, sampled after 12 months of ibrutinib treatment.

Here the CDR3 DNA reads TGTGCCTGGGGGAACGTAGGGGAAAAACTGTTTTTT. This gives the protein CAWGNVGEKLFF. The V and J genes are TRBV30 and TRBJ1-4; no definite D call. This CDR3 region has 12 residues. Per germline, CDR1 GTSNPN and CDR2 SVGIG (reference sequence). V lost 5 bases to trimming and J lost 8 bases, with 12 bases between them.